These T cell receptor beta chains were read from a single sample in a study of tumor-infiltrating lymphocytes in oesophageal squamous cell carcinoma. TCRdb fed the PCR reads into MiXCR, producing one record per CDR3 protein. The data hold some 10,000 distinct CDR3 sequences, with 55% observed a single time. The sample comprised esophageal tumor tissue. All receptors come from a male donor with esophageal squamous cell carcinoma. The CDR3 runs from the conserved cysteine through the conserved F or W. A D gene is named only where the DNA matches it firmly. Size is stated for part of the rows, as once, few or many counts, or as a class when the clone is expanded.

TGTGCCATCAAAGCGGGGAACACTGAAGCTTTCTTT	CAIKAGNTEAFF	-	TRBJ1-1	-	TRBV10-3
TGTGCCAGCAGCGCCACTAGGAGGTTTTATGAGCAGTTCTTC	CASSATRRFYEQFF	few	TRBJ2-1	-	TRBV9
TGCAGCGTTGCCGCCAGCGGGATAGAGACCCAGTACTTC	CSVAASGIETQYF	few	TRBJ2-5	TRBD2	TRBV29-1
TGTGCCAGCAGCTGGAGGACAGGGGGGACTGAAGCTTTCTTT	CASSWRTGGTEAFF	-	TRBJ1-1	TRBD1	TRBV11-1
TGTGCCAGCAGCCTTACAGGGACTAGAGAGACCCAGTACTTC	CASSLTGTRETQYF	few	TRBJ2-5	TRBD2	TRBV7-6
TGTGCCAGCAGCTTCAATCGGCGCCAAGAGACCCAGTACTTC	CASSFNRRQETQYF	medium-sized	TRBJ2-5	-	TRBV11-2
TGTGCCAGCAGCCACACCAGGGGGAGTGAGCAGTTCTTC	CASSHTRGSEQFF	-	TRBJ2-1	TRBD1	TRBV7-3
TGTGCCAGCAGTCCCCTCGAGAGTAGCGGGCTGAGCTCCCGGCGCGACGAGCAGTACTTC	CASSPLESSGLSSRRDEQYF	many	TRBJ2-7	TRBD2	TRBV27
TGTGCCAGCAACTGGGAGGGGGCAACCCAGTACTTC	CASNWEGATQYF	-	TRBJ2-7	-	TRBV12-3/TRBV12-4
TGTGCCAGCAGCACGGAAACTAACTATGGCTACACCTTC	CASSTETNYGYTF	few	TRBJ1-2	-	TRBV7-6
TGCGCCAGCAGCTATTCAGCGACCTTCGGCGAGCAGTACTTC	CASSYSATFGEQYF	-	TRBJ2-7	-	TRBV5-1
TGTGCCACCGTCTTTCCCGGGACAGATTCTTACGAGCAGTACTTC	CATVFPGTDSYEQYF	-	TRBJ2-7	TRBD1	TRBV10-3
TGTGCCAGCAGCTTAGCGGCGGGAACCCACGAGCAGTTCTTC	CASSLAAGTHEQFF	-	TRBJ2-1	-	TRBV7-2
TGTGCCAGCAGCCACGAGGGGGCCAAAAACATTCAGTACTTC	CASSHEGAKNIQYF	-	TRBJ2-4	-	TRBV7-9
TGTGCCAGCAGTTACTCGAACGGGTGGGATGGCTACACCTTC	CASSYSNGWDGYTF	-	TRBJ1-2	-	TRBV6-6
TGTGCCAGCAGCACTCTAGCGGGAGTCGGAGAGACCCAGTACTTC	CASSTLAGVGETQYF	few	TRBJ2-5	TRBD2	TRBV7-6
TGTGCCAGCAGCTTAGACAGGGCAGAGACCCAGTACTTC	CASSLDRAETQYF	-	TRBJ2-5	-	TRBV7-2
TGTGCCAGCAGTAACCTCCGGGACGGGACCTACGAGCAGTACTTC	CASSNLRDGTYEQYF	medium-sized	TRBJ2-7	-	TRBV12-3/TRBV12-4
TGTGCCAGCAGAGCCGCCACGACGGCCACTTTAAACAATGAGCAGTTCTTC	CASRAATTATLNNEQFF	medium-sized	TRBJ2-1	-	TRBV6-1
TGTGCCAGCACCGCTGGGAGGGCATCCTACGAGCAGTACTTC	CASTAGRASYEQYF	-	TRBJ2-7	TRBD2	TRBV6-1
TGTGCCAGCAGCCCGTCGGGGGGTCGGTACGAGCAGTACTTC	CASSPSGGRYEQYF	-	TRBJ2-7	TRBD2	TRBV7-3
TGTGCCAGCCGAAGCGGTGGGGGAGATACGCAGTATTTT	CASRSGGGDTQYF	few	TRBJ2-3	-	TRBV7-2
TGTGCCAGCAGTTTGGTCCAGGGGGGTTACGAGCAGTACTTC	CASSLVQGGYEQYF	-	TRBJ2-7	-	TRBV28
TGTGCCAGCAGCTTAACAGGGGGCTTTCGGGAGACCCAGTACTTC	CASSLTGGFRETQYF	-	TRBJ2-5	TRBD1	TRBV11-2
TGTGCCAGCAGCTTAACGTCGGTAGCGGGAAGGAATGAGCAGTTCTTC	CASSLTSVAGRNEQFF	-	TRBJ2-1	TRBD2	TRBV7-3
TGTGCCAGCAGGACTAGCGGGGGATCCTACAATGAGCAGTTCTTC	CASRTSGGSYNEQFF	-	TRBJ2-1	TRBD2	TRBV7-9
TGTGCCAGCAGCTTAGACCCCCTCGAGCAGTACTTC	CASSLDPLEQYF	-	TRBJ2-7	-	TRBV7-2
TGTGCCAGCAGCTTAGTTTACCCGGGACCCGTGACAGATACGCAGTATTTT	CASSLVYPGPVTDTQYF	-	TRBJ2-3	-	TRBV7-2